A selection of T cell receptor beta chains follows, all from one sample in a study of shared clonotypes between healthy human individuals. TCRdb keeps only in-frame clones here, not all; method: immunoSEQ multiplex PCR. The sample has fewer than 3 million clones, about nine tenths seen once; the top ten hold 0.3% to 0.45%. The sequenced sample was naive CD4+ T cells from PBMCs. The receptors come from a man aged 18 to 30 in good health. Some clones in this sample may be carry-over from other donors' samples. CDR3s include the opening cysteine and the closing phenylalanine or tryptophan. A D gene is named only where the DNA matches it firmly. Size is stated for part of the rows, as once, few or many counts, or as a class when the clone is expanded.

j_call d_call v_call clone_size cdr3_aa cdr3_nt
TRBJ1-3 . TRBV6-5 . CASSYSETGSGNTIYF TGTGCCAGCAGTTACTCAGAGACCGGTTCTGGAAACACCATATATTTT
TRBJ2-7 . TRBV6-5 . CASSRTEGPYEQYF TGTGCCAGCAGCCGGACCGAAGGCCCCTACGAGCAGTACTTC
TRBJ2-2 . TRBV2 . CASSETLSGELFF TGTGCCAGCAGTGAGACATTGTCCGGGGAGCTGTTTTTT
TRBJ1-5 . TRBV18 . CASSQDSNQPQHF TGTGCCAGCTCACAGGATAGCAATCAGCCCCAGCATTTT
TRBJ1-3 . TRBV6-1 . CASSEGVSSSGNTIYF TGTGCCAGCAGTGAGGGAGTGAGCAGCTCTGGAAACACCATATATTTT
TRBJ1-1 . TRBV5-1 few CASSLGSPNTEAFF TGCGCCAGCAGCTTGGGAAGCCCAAACACTGAAGCTTTCTTT
TRBJ1-1 TRBD1 TRBV5-1 once CASGRTGPNTEAFF TGCGCCAGCGGAAGGACAGGGCCGAACACTGAAGCTTTCTTT
TRBJ2-1 . TRBV9 . CASSEGGNSYNEQFF TGTGCCAGCAGCGAGGGCGGGAACTCCTACAATGAGCAGTTCTTC
TRBJ2-5 . TRBV27 . CASIQSPASRETQYF TGTGCCAGCATCCAAAGTCCGGCTAGCAGGGAGACCCAGTACTTC
TRBJ2-7 . TRBV5-4 . CASRRTSTTYEQYF TGTGCCAGCAGACGTACTTCAACAACCTACGAGCAGTACTTC
TRBJ1-3 . TRBV6-1 . CASSEALMGPERRNTIYF TGTGCCAGCAGTGAAGCGCTCATGGGGCCGGAAAGGAGAAACACCATATATTTT
TRBJ2-5 TRBD1 TRBV5-1 once CASSLDGQGYQETQYF TGCGCCAGCAGCTTGGATGGACAGGGGTACCAAGAGACCCAGTACTTC
TRBJ2-1 TRBD2 TRBV2 once CASRRSGTSGIGEQFF TGTGCCAGCAGGAGGTCCGGGACTAGCGGGATCGGTGAGCAGTTCTTC
TRBJ2-7 TRBD1 TRBV6-1 . CASSERRGQGAGEQYF TGTGCCAGCAGTGAAAGGAGGGGTCAGGGGGCCGGCGAGCAGTACTTC
TRBJ2-3 TRBD1 TRBV6-1 . CASSALDRGGDTQYF TGTGCCAGCAGTGCATTGGACAGGGGGGGAGATACGCAGTATTTT
TRBJ1-2 . TRBV19 . CASRNRDAYGYTF TGTGCCAGTAGAAACAGGGACGCCTATGGCTACACCTTC
TRBJ1-5 . TRBV10-2 . CASPGQMGRPQHF TGCGCCAGCCCTGGACAGATGGGAAGGCCCCAGCATTTT
TRBJ2-6 . TRBV5-5 . CASSPSGANVLTF TGTGCCAGCAGTCCCTCTGGGGCCAACGTCCTGACTTTC
TRBJ2-7 TRBD1 TRBV18 . CASSPRQGSYEQYF TGTGCCAGCTCACCACGACAGGGCTCCTACGAGCAGTACTTC
TRBJ2-3 . TRBV5-1 . CASMSPGITDTQYF TGCGCCAGCATGAGCCCGGGAATCACAGATACGCAGTATTTT
TRBJ2-7 TRBD2 TRBV5-1 . CASSLQASGRKFSYEQYF TGCGCCAGCAGCTTGCAGGCTAGCGGGAGGAAATTCTCCTACGAGCAGTACTTC
TRBJ1-1 . TRBV30 . CASKADLPAEAFF TGTGCCTCGAAGGCGGATCTACCGGCCGAAGCTTTCTTT
TRBJ2-3 . TRBV30 . CAWMDDRSGTDTQYF TGTGCCTGGATGGACGACAGGTCCGGCACAGATACGCAGTATTTT
TRBJ2-1 TRBD2 TRBV5-6 . CASRVGLAGEQFF TGTGCCAGCAGAGTAGGACTAGCGGGAGAGCAGTTCTTC
TRBJ1-2 TRBD1 TRBV4-1 . CASSQPQTGSGYTF TGCGCCAGCAGCCAGCCCCAGACAGGGTCTGGCTACACCTTC
TRBJ2-3 TRBD2 TRBV7-2 . CASSSLSGKAYTQYF TGTGCCAGCAGCTCACTCAGCGGGAAAGCATATACGCAGTATTTT
TRBJ1-3 . TRBV28 . CASSLFGGNGNTIYF TGTGCCAGCAGTTTATTTGGGGGCAATGGAAACACCATATATTTT
TRBJ2-7 TRBD1 TRBV19 . CASRPGQGAYEQYF TGTGCCAGTAGACCGGGACAGGGAGCTTACGAGCAGTACTTC
TRBJ2-3 TRBD2 TRBV7-3 . CASGAGASDTQYF TGTGCCAGTGGGGCGGGAGCATCAGATACGCAGTATTTT
TRBJ2-7 . TRBV5-6 . CASSLTAYEQYF TGTGCCAGCAGCTTGACGGCCTACGAGCAGTACTTC
TRBJ2-2 . TRBV15 . CATSRDPAGELFF TGTGCCACCAGCAGAGATCCTGCCGGGGAGCTGTTTTTT
TRBJ2-7 . TRBV5-1 . CASSFQMTSLGEQYF TGCGCCAGCAGCTTTCAAATGACTAGTTTGGGCGAGCAGTACTTC
TRBJ1-5 . TRBV28 . CASRGGTSNQPQHF TGTGCCAGCAGGGGGGGGACCAGCAATCAGCCCCAGCATTTT
TRBJ1-4 . TRBV27 . CATKQTGKGEKLFF TGTGCCACCAAACAGACGGGAAAGGGGGAAAAACTGTTTTTT
TRBJ2-7 . TRBV7-9 once CASRPGAGITYEQYF TGTGCCAGCAGACCCGGGGCAGGGATTACCTACGAGCAGTACTTC
TRBJ2-1 . TRBV7-2 . CASSPRRGRGYNEQFF TGTGCCAGCAGCCCACGAAGGGGGCGGGGGTACAATGAGCAGTTCTTC
TRBJ2-5 . TRBV2 . CASSVGEETQYF TGTGCCAGCAGTGTGGGGGAAGAGACCCAGTACTTC
TRBJ1-2 . TRBV30 . CAWSAWWGAPDGYTF TGTGCCTGGAGTGCTTGGTGGGGGGCGCCGGATGGCTACACCTTC
TRBJ1-3 . TRBV6-5 . CASSGGGNTIYF TGTGCCAGCAGTGGAGGGGGAAACACCATATATTTT
TRBJ1-1 . TRBV29-1 . CSSQTTENTEAFF TGCAGCTCCCAAACTACAGAAAACACTGAAGCTTTCTTT
TRBJ2-1 . TRBV5-1 . CASSPGRDYNEQFF TGCGCCAGCAGTCCGGGACGGGACTACAATGAGCAGTTCTTC
TRBJ1-1 . TRBV19 few CASSGGTSMNTEAFF TGTGCCAGTAGTGGGGGGACCAGCATGAACACTGAAGCTTTCTTT
TRBJ1-2 . TRBV28 . CASSSDSTRDYGYTF TGTGCCAGCAGTTCGGACTCAACGAGGGACTATGGCTACACCTTC
TRBJ2-1 . TRBV5-4 . CASSTRTVGNEQFF TGTGCCAGCAGCACCCGGACAGTTGGCAATGAGCAGTTCTTC
TRBJ1-3 . TRBV28 . CASSYSGNTIYF TGTGCCAGCAGTTACTCTGGAAACACCATATATTTT
TRBJ2-1 . TRBV2 . CASSLLGFEQFF TGTGCCAGCAGTTTGCTTGGGTTTGAGCAGTTCTTC
TRBJ1-2 TRBD1 TRBV5-8 . CASSLAQGVPYGYTF TGTGCCAGCAGCTTGGCTCAGGGGGTCCCCTATGGCTACACCTTC
TRBJ1-2 TRBD1 TRBV28 . CASRATLPGQGATMVKNGYTF TGTGCCAGCAGAGCGACCCTACCGGGACAGGGGGCTACGATGGTAAAGAATGGCTACACCTTC
TRBJ2-5 . TRBV10-1 . CARRGGRETQYF TGCGCCAGGAGGGGGGGACGTGAGACCCAGTACTTC
TRBJ2-7 . TRBV7-8 . CASSQQGSVYEQYF TGTGCCAGCAGCCAGCAGGGGTCGGTATACGAGCAGTACTTC
TRBJ2-1 TRBD2 TRBV25-1 . CASSRVAGEYNEQFF TGTGCCAGCAGTCGTGTAGCGGGAGAGTACAATGAGCAGTTCTTC
TRBJ2-1 . TRBV7-6 once CASSLGSAYEQFF TGTGCCAGCAGCTTAGGGTCAGCCTATGAGCAGTTCTTC
TRBJ2-7 . TRBV19 . CASSSPRSYEQYF TGTGCCAGTAGTAGCCCTCGGTCCTACGAGCAGTACTTC